This T cell receptor (beta chain) comes out of a study of cytomegalovirus exposure and HLA in healthy donors. Study-level findings and limits: As confirmed in vitro, a few CMV-associated chains were specific for CMV antigens. Earlier findings revealed that most TCR beta V segments proved productive either about 87% or about 30% of the time.

Trimming at V came to 6 bases and at J to 2 bases, leaving 6 bases not matched to a gene. The CDR3 has 15 residues. Per germline, CDR1 MNHNS and CDR2 SASEGT. A word on this clone: Its cognate antigen is unknown.

60 Vbeta and 13 Jbeta primers were used in PCR. Clones were read by immunoSEQ multiplex PCR, and TCRdb kept only the in-frame ones, dropping some. The data contain 150,000 to 250,000 clones, around 74% of them singletons. Among the donors, all were healthy bone marrow donors. The receptor's source is a girl aged 5-17 years in good health and CMV-seropositive. Specimen: PBMCs. The chain recombines TRBV6-1 with TRBJ2-3; 9 nucleotides match TRBD2. The CDR3 sequence: CASRPTSGNTDTQYF. The CDR3 coding sequence is TGTGCCAGCAGACCGACTAGCGGAAACACAGATACGCAGTATTTT.